These 21 T cell receptor beta chains originate from one sample sequenced in a study of blood T cell repertoires in COVID-19. The table came from immunoSEQ multiplex PCR; TCRdb's copy has only in-frame clones and leaves some out. The sample carries over 200,000 clones, about 87% recorded once. The sequenced sample consisted of PBMCs or T cells enriched from blood (not recorded which). The receptors here all came from a woman aged 40 to 49 with acute COVID-19.

The V and J genes are TRBV28 and TRBJ1-1, with TRBD1 identical over 10 bases. V shed 4 bases, J shed 5 bases, and the junction held 4 bases outside the gene matches. This CDR3 comprises 14 residues. Germline V gene data show CDR1 as MDHEN and CDR2 as SYDVKM. The CDR3 coding sequence is TGTGCCAGCAGTTGGACAGGGGGGAGAACTGAAGCTTTCTTT. This encodes CASSWTGGRTEAFF.

In its sample, this clone was seen once. This chain joins TRBV6-5 and TRBJ1-6, with 8 bases matching TRBD1. Per germline, CDR1 MNHEY and CDR2 SVGAGI. With V trimmed by 10 bases and J by 6 bases, 11 bases remained unmatched. The CDR3 totals 15 residues. The CDR3 DNA reads TGTGCCACCAGAGGGACAGGCGGAGGTAATTCACCCCTCCACTTT. It is translated as CATRGTGGGNSPLHF.

This chain connects TRBV12-3 or TRBV12-4 to TRBJ1-1; D gene uncertain. Trimming removed 5 bases from V and 11 bases from J, with 18 bases in between. The CDR3 totals 13 residues. The CDR3 DNA sequence: TGTGCCAGCAGTCCCTCTATGGCCCCTAGGGCTTTCTTT. Translated: CASSPSMAPRAFF.

The rearrangement links TRBV19 to TRBJ2-2, with 7 positions matching TRBD1. Trimming took 6 bases from V and 4 from J; bases not matched to a gene: 11. CDR1 LNHDA and CDR2 SQIVND come from the germline V gene (reference sequence). CDR3 length equals 16 residues. The CDR3 spells CASSRPTGVGTGELFF. The DNA for the CDR3 is TGTGCCAGTAGCAGACCTACAGGGGTAGGCACCGGGGAGCTGTTTTTT.

The chain is built from TRBV27 and TRBJ1-4; no definite D call. Germline loops: CDR1 MNHEY, CDR2 SMNVEV (reference sequence). This CDR3 is 14 amino acids long. Trimming took 0 bases from V and 5 from J, leaving 7 bases between them. CDR3 sequence reads: CASSLSTANEKLFF. CDR3 in DNA: TGTGCCAGCAGTTTATCAACAGCAAATGAAAAACTGTTTTTT. Together with reference TRBV27 and TRBJ1-4, the CDR3 gives the full variable domain: EAQVTQNPRYLITVTGKKLTVTCSQNMNHEYMSWYRQDPGLGLRQIYYSMNVEVTDKGDVPEGYKVSRKEKRNFPLILESPSPNQTSLYFCASSLSTANEKLFFGSGTQLSVL.

In its sample, this clone was seen a few times. This chain joins TRBV6-6 and TRBJ2-1; D gene uncertain. The CDR3 runs to 12 residues. CDR1 and CDR2 from the germline V gene are MNHNY and SVGAGI (reference sequence). Trimming took off 6 bases at V and 7 bases at J, with 10 bases between the two ends. Written as DNA, the CDR3 is TGTGCCAGCAGCCCCGGGTGGAATGAGCAGTTCTTC. Protein product: CASSPGWNEQFF.

This chain links TRBV7-4 with TRBJ2-7, with 9 positions matching TRBD1. The CDR3 runs 15 residues. Trimming took 3 bases from V and 3 from J; bases not matched to a gene: 6. The germline V gene has CDR1 SGHVT and CDR2 SQSDAQ. In DNA, the CDR3 is TGTGCCAGCAGCTTCCCGACAGGGGGGGGCTACGAGCAGTACGTC. This encodes CASSFPTGGGYEQYV.

V and J are TRBV2 and TRBJ1-3; D might be TRBD1 (5 bases). V was shortened by 5 bases and J by 2 bases, with 10 bases between the two germline ends. Germline CDR1 and CDR2: SNHLY and FYNNEI. This CDR3 comprises 14 residues. The CDR3 sequence: CASSSDSTGNTIYF. The CDR3 bases are TGTGCCAGCAGTTCCGACAGCACTGGAAACACCATATATTTT.

The rearrangement joins TRBV7-8 to TRBJ1-2; 10 positions match TRBD1. Trimming took 5 bases from V and 4 from J; bases not matched to a gene: 7. Germline loops: CDR1 SGHVS, CDR2 FQNEAQ. The CDR3 spans 15 residues. CDR3 in DNA: TGTGCCAGCAGCCCCAGACAGGGGGCCAGCTATGGCTACACCTTC. Amino acids: CASSPRQGASYGYTF. Using reference TRBV7-8 and TRBJ1-2 for the parts outside the CDR3, the full variable domain is GAGVSQSPRYKVAKRGQDVALRCDPISGHVSLFWYQQALGQGPEFLTYFQNEAQLDKSGLPSDRFFAERPEGSVSTLKIQRTQQEDSAVYLCASSPRQGASYGYTFGSGTRLTVV.

This chain joins TRBV11-3 and TRBJ1-3, with 7 bases aligning to TRBD1. Trimming at V came to 3 bases and at J to 0 bases, leaving 5 bases not matched to a gene. The CDR3 loop spans 16 amino acids. The V gene's germline CDR1 is SGHNT and CDR2 YENEEA. The CDR3 nucleotides are TGTGCCAGCAGCTTCCGACGACAGGGCTCTGGAAACACCATATATTTT. It is translated as CASSFRRQGSGNTIYF.

The V call is TRBV10-3, the J call TRBJ2-2; D perhaps matches TRBD2 (5 bases). Deletions cut 11 bases from V and 4 bases from J, with 11 bases between. Germline lookup yields CDR1 ENHRY and CDR2 SYGVKD. This CDR3 is built from 12 residues. The CDR3 bases are TGTGCCGTCGGGGTGGGCACCGGGGAGCTGTTTTTT. Translating it yields CAVGVGTGELFF.

The rearrangement joins TRBV12-3 or TRBV12-4 to TRBJ2-5; D not resolved. V lost 6 bases to trimming and J lost 5 bases, with 10 bases between them. This CDR3 spans 12 amino acids. The CDR3 bases are TGTGCCAGCAGCCCGGGTGCGGAGACCCAGTACTTC. Translated, it gives CASSPGAETQYF.

The chain employs TRBV3-1 (or the pseudogene TRBV3-2) and TRBJ2-1, with a weak D call TRBD2 (6 bases). V gave up 2 bases and J gave up 7 bases, with 12 bases separating them. The CDR3 is 14 amino acids. Germline CDR1 and CDR2: LGHDT and YNNKEL (reference sequence). The DNA for the CDR3 is TGTGCCAGCAGCCAAAATAGCGGTAAGAATGAGCAGTTCTTC. Protein sequence: CASSQNSGKNEQFF.

The rearrangement uses TRBV9 and TRBJ1-6; D is perhaps TRBD1 (5 bases). V lost 2 bases and J 1 base, leaving 7 bases between the germline ends. Germline lookup yields CDR1 SGDLS and CDR2 YYNGEE. The CDR3 length is 15 residues. CDR3 DNA sequence: TGTGCCAGCAGCGTCTCAGGGTCCTATAATTCACCCCTCCACTTT. It encodes CASSVSGSYNSPLHF.

V and J are TRBV19 and TRBJ2-2, with TRBD1 as a possible D gene (6 bases). The germline V gene encodes CDR1 LNHDA and CDR2 SQIVND (reference sequence). V was shortened by 11 bases and J by 6 bases, with 10 bases between the two germline ends. The CDR3 consists of 11 residues. DNA for the CDR3: TGTGCCTCCTACAGGGCCGGGGAGCTGTTTTTT. Translated, it gives CASYRAGELFF.

V and J are TRBV7-9 and TRBJ2-3; D is unresolved. The CDR3 extends over 13 amino acids. Germline CDR1 reads SEHNR; CDR2 reads FQNEAQ (reference sequence). This chain's CDR3 is CGTVFDSIDTQYF. The CDR3 DNA reads TGTGGTACGGTATTCGACTCCATAGATACGCAGTATTTT.

This clone came up a few times. The rearrangement joins TRBV29-1 to TRBJ1-2; 8 bases match TRBD1. This CDR3 is 14 amino acids long. CDR1 is SQVTM and CDR2 is ANQGSEA in the germline V gene. Trimming took 3 bases from V and 5 from J; bases not matched to a gene: 8. Here the CDR3 reads CSVDLDRDPYGYTF. For the CDR3, the DNA is TGCAGCGTTGACCTGGACAGGGATCCTTATGGCTACACCTTC.

This clone was observed once. The genes are TRBV11-2 and TRBJ2-3; 10 bases align to TRBD2. This CDR3 region has 16 residues. The germline V gene has CDR1 SGHAT and CDR2 FQNNGV. V shed 5 bases and J 5 bases; nucleotides not matched to a gene: 10. CDR3 in DNA: TGTGCCAGCAGCCACCCCACTAGCGGGAAGGGAGATACGCAGTATTTT. Translated: CASSHPTSGKGDTQYF.

The chain has TRBV10-2 and TRBJ2-2; TRBD1 aligns across 9 bases. The CDR3 extends over 16 amino acids. With V trimmed by 6 bases and J by 4 bases, 9 bases remained unmatched. Germline lookup yields CDR1 WSHSY and CDR2 SAAADI. The CDR3 nucleotides are TGCGCCAGCAGGGCCTCCGGGACAGGGCCCACCGGGGAGCTGTTTTTT. Translating gives CASRASGTGPTGELFF.

In this sample, this clone turned up a few times. The chain joins TRBV7-2 to TRBJ2-1, with 13 positions matching TRBD2. Unmatched junction bases numbered 5, after V lost 2 bases and J lost 7 bases. This CDR3 contains 16 residues. Germline values: CDR1 SGHTA, CDR2 FQGNSA. The CDR3 here is CASSLRTSGSYNEQFF. CDR3 sequence (DNA): TGTGCCAGCAGCTTAAGGACTAGCGGGAGTTATAATGAGCAGTTCTTC.

The chain couples TRBV7-5 to TRBJ2-3; the table's TRBD2 call for D was not verified on the DNA. TRBV7-5 is shown as a pseudogene. This CDR3 is built from 15 residues. Written as DNA, the CDR3 is TGTGCCAGAAGCTTAGAGTGGGGGGGCCGAGATACGCAGTATTTT. This sequence encodes CARSLEWGGRDTQYF.